The present T cell receptor beta chain was sequenced within a study of T-cell reconstitution after alpha-beta-depleted transplantation in children. Looked up from germline, CDR1 is MGHDK and CDR2 is SYGVNS. V shed 4 bases and J shed 6 bases, with 4 bases lying between them. This CDR3 comprises 10 residues. This sample's TCRbeta library carried unique molecular identifier barcodes. TCRdb re-called the PCR reads with MiXCR, one entry per CDR3 protein. The table lists around 400,000 distinct CDR3 sequences, 20% of them singletons. This clonotype appeared many times. The chain is built from TRBV25-1 and TRBJ2-7; D remains unclear. The source is a human donor who donated a stem cell graft to a child with acute myeloid leukemia. The sample in question was PBMCs from the stem cell graft donor, obtained from the stem cell graft. The CDR3 DNA sequence: TGTGCCAGCAGTGGTGGCGAGCAGTACTTC. Protein: CASSGGEQYF.